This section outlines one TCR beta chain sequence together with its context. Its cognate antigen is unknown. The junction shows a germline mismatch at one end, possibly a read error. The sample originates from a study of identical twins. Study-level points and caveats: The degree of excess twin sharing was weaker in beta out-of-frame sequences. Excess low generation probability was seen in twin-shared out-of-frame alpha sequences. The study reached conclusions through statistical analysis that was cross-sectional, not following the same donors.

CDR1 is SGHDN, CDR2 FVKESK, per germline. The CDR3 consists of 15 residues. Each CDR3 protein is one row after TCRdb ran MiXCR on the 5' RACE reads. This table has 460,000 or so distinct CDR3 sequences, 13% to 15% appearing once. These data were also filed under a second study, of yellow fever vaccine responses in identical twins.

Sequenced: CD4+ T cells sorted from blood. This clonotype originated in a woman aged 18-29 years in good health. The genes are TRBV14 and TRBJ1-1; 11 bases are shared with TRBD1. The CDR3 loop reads CACSQGTGGNTEAFF. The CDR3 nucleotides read TGTGCCTGCAGCCAAGGGACAGGGGGGAACACTGAAGCTTTCTTT.